Presented here are 22 T cell receptor beta chains from one specimen sequenced in a study of blood T cell repertoires in COVID-19. TCRdb's table, derived via immunoSEQ multiplex PCR, lists solely in-frame clones and lacks some. Of roughly 410,000 clones listed, 80% to 90% are singletons. Source material: peripheral blood. Receptor source: a woman aged 60-70 years with COVID-19, enrolled during active disease.

The rearrangement links TRBV5-1 to TRBJ1-2; no reliable D call. Trimming cost V 3 bases and J 0 bases, with 12 bases left between them. The germline V gene has CDR1 SGHRS and CDR2 YFSETQ. This CDR3 has 15 amino acids. Here the CDR3 reads CASSSGSSANYGYTF. The CDR3 DNA reads TGCGCCAGCAGCTCGGGGTCCTCTGCTAACTATGGCTACACCTTC. Using reference TRBV5-1 and TRBJ1-2 for the parts outside the CDR3, the full variable domain is KAGVTQTPRYLIKTRGQQVTLSCSPISGHRSVSWYQQTPGQGLQFLFEYFSETQRNKGNFPGRFSGRQFSNSRSEMNVSTLELGDSALYLCASSSGSSANYGYTFGSGTRLTVV.

CDR3 in amino acids: CASSLPGAGLGEKLFF. CDR3 sequence (DNA): TGTGCCAGCAGCCTACCCGGGGCGGGGCTGGGTGAAAAACTGTTTTTT. V gene TRBV4-2 combines with J gene TRBJ1-4, with a weak D call TRBD1 (5 bases). CDR1 and CDR2 from the germline V gene are LGHNA and YNFKEQ. Trimming took 4 bases from V and 7 from J, leaving 19 bases between them. This CDR3 spans 16 amino acids.

This clone was seen a handful of times. The gene calls are TRBV29-1 and TRBJ2-7, with a weak D call TRBD1 (5 bases). Between the trimmed V and J ends, which lost 8 bases and 5 bases, there was a span of 19 bases. This CDR3 spans 13 amino acids. Germline V gene lookup returns CDR1 SQVTM and CDR2 ANQGSEA. DNA of the CDR3: TGCAGCTTTAAAGGACAATCGGTGAACGAGCAGTACTTC. It is translated as CSFKGQSVNEQYF.

The CDR3, as DNA: TGTGCCAGCAGTCCTAGATGGAGGGGCTACACCTTC. It codes for CASSPRWRGYTF. The rearrangement joins TRBV28 to TRBJ1-2; D unresolved. This CDR3 has 12 residues. V was trimmed by 5 bases and J by 8 bases, leaving 12 bases between them. CDR1 is MDHEN, CDR2 SYDVKM, per germline.

CDR3 in DNA: TGTGCCAGCAGCTTAGAGCGGGGGGGCACAGATACGCAGTATTTT. The encoded protein is CASSLERGGTDTQYF. The J gene is TRBJ2-3, the V gene TRBV7-2, with TRBD2 identical over 9 bases. CDR3 length equals 15 residues. Germline CDR1 reads SGHTA; CDR2 reads FQGNSA. The junction had 0 bases not matched to a gene; V was cut back by 1 base and J by 1 base.

The genes are TRBV18 and TRBJ2-5, with 9 positions matching TRBD1. The CDR3 has 15 amino acids. J was trimmed by 5 bases and V by 5 bases; bases with no gene match: 9. The V gene's germline CDR1 is KGHSH and CDR2 LQKENI. The CDR3 sequence is CASSSLTGGKETQYF. For the CDR3, the DNA is TGTGCCAGCTCATCGCTGACAGGGGGGAAGGAGACCCAGTACTTC.

The chain employs TRBV6-5 and TRBJ1-2; the D gene is possibly TRBD1 (6 bases). CDR3 length: 14 residues. Germline lookup yields CDR1 MNHEY and CDR2 SVGAGI. Trimming cost V 7 bases and J 4 bases, with 16 bases left between them. The CDR3 nucleotides read TGTGCCAGCACTAGTACCCAGGGGATCTATGGCTACACCTTC. This translates into CASTSTQGIYGYTF.

V usage is TRBV9 and J usage is TRBJ1-3; tentatively, D is TRBD1 (5 bases). V was pared by 0 bases and J by 0 bases, with 13 bases between. The germline V gene encodes CDR1 SGDLS and CDR2 YYNGEE. The CDR3 runs to 17 residues. CDR3 in amino acids: CASSVDQGLLSGNTIYF. CDR3 DNA: TGTGCCAGCAGCGTAGATCAGGGCCTACTCTCTGGAAACACCATATATTTT.

This chain joins TRBV7-8 and TRBJ2-1; 8 bases agree with TRBD1. There are 14 residues in the CDR3. The germline V gene encodes CDR1 SGHVS and CDR2 FQNEAQ. V trimming: 4 bases; J trimming: 7 bases; junction bases outside the gene matches: 6. The CDR3 loop reads CASSYATGANEQFF. DNA of the CDR3: TGTGCCAGCAGCTACGCGACAGGGGCAAATGAGCAGTTCTTC.

The chain joins TRBV2 to TRBJ2-3; the match to TRBD1 covers 8 bases. V lost 4 bases to trimming and J lost 7 bases; unmatched junction nucleotides: 10. This CDR3 is 15 amino acids long. Germline-derived CDR1 and CDR2 are SNHLY and FYNNEI. The CDR3 is CASSGGTGGRNTQYF. The CDR3, as DNA: TGTGCCAGCAGTGGTGGTACAGGGGGAAGGAATACGCAGTATTTT. Filled out from reference TRBV2 and TRBJ2-3, the complete variable domain reads EPEVTQTPSHQVTQMGQEVILRCVPISNHLYFYWYRQILGQKVEFLVSFYNNEISEKSEIFDDQFSVERPDGSNFTLKIRSTKLEDSAMYFCASSGGTGGRNTQYFGPGTRLTVL.

CDR3 protein: CASSLSGTGGDEQYF. CDR3 nucleotide sequence: TGTGCCAGCTCACTATCCGGGACAGGGGGTGACGAGCAGTACTTC. The J gene is TRBJ2-7, the V gene TRBV18, with 11 nucleotides matching TRBD1. Germline CDR1 KGHSH, CDR2 LQKENI. The CDR3 extends over 15 amino acids. The V gene end was trimmed by 4 bases and the J gene end by 5 bases; junction bases not matched to a gene: 7.

V is TRBV6-5 and J is TRBJ2-6, with a tentative D call TRBD2 (6 bases). This CDR3 has 16 amino acids. Germline V gene sequence: CDR1 MNHEY, CDR2 SVGAGI. V was cut by 0 bases and J by 0 bases, with 6 bases left in between. CDR3 bases: TGTGCCAGCAGTTACTCCGGGGGCTCTGGGGCCAACGTCCTGACTTTC. Protein sequence: CASSYSGGSGANVLTF.

The CDR3 is CASSLVVDSPDTQYF. CDR3 in DNA: TGCGCCAGCAGCTTGGTGGTAGATTCTCCGGATACGCAGTATTTT. The V and J genes are TRBV5-1 and TRBJ2-3, with D uncertain. The V end lost 0 bases, the J end lost 6 bases, and 14 bases lay between the germline ends. This CDR3 is built from 15 residues. Germline values: CDR1 SGHRS, CDR2 YFSETQ.

The chain is built from TRBV19 and TRBJ1-1; D is uncertain. This CDR3 is built from 14 residues. The V gene's germline CDR1 is LNHDA and CDR2 SQIVND (reference sequence). Trimming removed 4 bases at V and 6 bases at J, with 15 bases between. In nucleotides, the CDR3 is TGTGCCAGTAGTACCAGGAGGCCGATTTCTGAAGCTTTCTTT. It is translated as CASSTRRPISEAFF.

The chain joins TRBV7-8 to TRBJ1-5; unclear D gene. The CDR3 has 15 residues. Trimming left V 1 base short and J 0 bases short, with 7 bases between. Germline lookup yields CDR1 SGHVS and CDR2 FQNEAQ. CDR3 protein: CASSLGGNSNQPQHF. CDR3 nucleotide sequence: TGTGCCAGCAGCTTAGGAGGTAATAGCAATCAGCCCCAGCATTTT.

This chain connects TRBV7-2 to TRBJ2-7; the match to TRBD2 covers 7 bases. This CDR3 is 17 amino acids long. The germline V gene encodes CDR1 SGHTA and CDR2 FQGNSA. The V and J ends lost 2 bases and 2 bases, in that order; junction bases with no gene match: 12. CDR3 in amino acids: CASSLLSGDPMPYEQYF. Here the CDR3 DNA reads TGTGCCAGCAGCTTATTAAGCGGGGACCCCATGCCCTACGAGCAGTACTTC.

The chain carries TRBV14 and TRBJ2-1; the D gene is possibly TRBD1 (5 bases). The germline gives CDR1 SGHDN, CDR2 FVKESK. Trimming took 0 bases from V and 0 from J, leaving 12 bases between them. The CDR3 runs to 17 residues. CDR3 bases: TGTGCCAGCAGCCAAGAGATTCAGGGCTTCTCCTACAATGAGCAGTTCTTC. Translation: CASSQEIQGFSYNEQFF.

The rearrangement uses TRBV20-1 and TRBJ1-2; no firm D call. V lost 6 bases and J 7 bases, leaving 12 bases between the germline ends. Germline V gene sequence: CDR1 DFQATT, CDR2 SNEGSKA (reference sequence). This CDR3 region has 11 residues. CDR3 in DNA: TGCAGTGCGGCGCAGGTGGGTGGCTACACCTTC. Its protein product is CSAAQVGGYTF.

V and J are TRBV9 and TRBJ2-7; D perhaps matches TRBD1 (6 bases). The ends were cut back, 2 bases at V and 3 bases at J, with 12 bases in the middle. Germline V lookup: CDR1 SGDLS, CDR2 YYNGEE. This CDR3 region has 14 residues. The chain's CDR3 is CASSVGQGNYEQYF. The CDR3 region has the DNA TGTGCCAGCAGCGTCGGGCAGGGGAACTACGAGCAGTACTTC.

The genes are TRBV11-2 and TRBJ2-7; 9 bases are shared with TRBD1. Germline loops: CDR1 SGHAT, CDR2 FQNNGV. V shed 0 bases and J 3 bases; nucleotides not matched to a gene: 3. The CDR3 spans 15 residues. The CDR3 DNA reads TGTGCCAGCAGCTTAGATGGGGACAGGGTCTACGAGCAGTACTTC. Translating it yields CASSLDGDRVYEQYF.

The chain couples TRBV7-9 to TRBJ2-1; D gene unclear. Per the germline V gene, CDR1 is SEHNR and CDR2 is FQNEAQ (reference sequence). The V gene lost 5 bases and the J gene lost 0 bases, with 8 bases spanning the gap. The CDR3 spans 14 residues. CDR3 protein: CASSPWPSYNEQFF. In nucleotides, the CDR3 is TGTGCCAGCAGCCCTTGGCCCTCCTACAATGAGCAGTTCTTC.

V gene TRBV10-2 combines with J gene TRBJ2-1; possible D gene TRBD2, 7 bases. This CDR3 contains 15 residues. Germline V gene sequence: CDR1 WSHSY, CDR2 SAAADI. Trimming left V 6 bases short and J 4 bases short, with 16 bases between. CDR3 region: CASSEGRDTYNEQFF. As DNA, the CDR3 is TGCGCCAGCAGCGAGGGGAGGGACACTTACAATGAGCAGTTCTTC.